This T cell receptor (beta chain) was documented in a study of T cell changes during pregnancy in multiple sclerosis. The CDR3 is 13 amino acids. Trimming removed 7 bases from V and 0 bases from J, with 7 bases in between. Germline V gene data show CDR1 as MNHNY and CDR2 as SVGAGI (reference sequence). Assay: immunoSEQ multiplex PCR; the TCRdb copy retains only in-frame clones and omits some. The sample gives over 65,000 clones, about 90% of which show up once; around 0.9% is in the top ten. The sequence was collected from a female donor with multiple sclerosis, enrolled in a pregnancy study. The genes are TRBV6-6 and TRBJ2-1; D remains ambiguous. Sequencing was performed on peripheral blood, taken in the second trimester of pregnancy. The CDR3 protein is CASTGDSYNEQFF. For the CDR3, the DNA is TGTGCCAGCACCGGAGACTCCTACAATGAGCAGTTCTTC.